One T cell receptor (beta chain) is described in this entry. The junction had 18 bases not matched to a gene; V was cut back by 6 bases and J by 2 bases. This CDR3 is 19 amino acids long. The germline V gene encodes CDR1 MNHEY and CDR2 SVGEGT. From the RACE reads, TCRdb called clonotypes with MiXCR, one entry per CDR3 protein. The repertoire holds about 270,000 distinct CDR3 sequences, 7.7% seen once, with roughly 1.2% in the top ten. The time point is: pre-sensitization, week 0. The treatment was: therapeutic diphenylcyclopropenone sensitization with weekly scalp DPC. This sample is drawn from a study of human T cells and chemical hapten exposure.

This TCR was recovered from a man younger than 35 with alopecia areata. Some clones in this sample may be carry-over from other donors' samples. The chain employs TRBV6-2 or TRBV6-3 and TRBJ2-3; 9 nucleotides agree with TRBD2. The sample was whole blood, taken in connection with sensitization to the hapten diphenylcyclopropenone (DPC). The CDR3 sequence: CASSRNLAGTMRATDTQYF. The CDR3 DNA reads TGTGCCAGCAGCCGTAACCTAGCGGGGACAATGAGAGCCACAGATACGCAGTATTTT.